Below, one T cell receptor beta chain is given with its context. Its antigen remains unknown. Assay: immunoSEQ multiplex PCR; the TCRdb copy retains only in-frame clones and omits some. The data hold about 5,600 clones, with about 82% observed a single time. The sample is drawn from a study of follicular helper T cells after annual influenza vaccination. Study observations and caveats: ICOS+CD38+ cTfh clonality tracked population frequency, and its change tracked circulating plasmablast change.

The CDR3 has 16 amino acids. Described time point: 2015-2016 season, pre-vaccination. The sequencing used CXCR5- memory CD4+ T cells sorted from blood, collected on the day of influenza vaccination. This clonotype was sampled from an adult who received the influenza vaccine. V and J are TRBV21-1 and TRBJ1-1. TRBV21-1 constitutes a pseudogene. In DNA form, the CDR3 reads TGTGCCAGCAGACCGGGCGTAGCTCACATTCGCACTGAAGCTTTCTTT. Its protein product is CASRPGVAHIRTEAFF.